The 26 T cell receptor beta chains below were found in one sample sequenced in a study of identical twins. TCRdb fed the 5' RACE reads into MiXCR, producing one record per CDR3 protein. The sample yields 1.5 million to 2 million distinct CDR3 sequences, about 32% seen once. Source material: cord blood. Source of these receptors: a newborn girl in good health.

This clonotype has a handful of counts. The chain combines TRBV7-2 with TRBJ2-3; D could derive from TRBD1 or TRBD2 (5 bases each). Germline CDR1 is SGHTA and CDR2 is FQGNSA. V was cut by 4 bases and J by 3 bases, with 17 bases left in between. CDR3 length: 16 amino acids. For the CDR3, the DNA is TGTGCCAGCAGCTCCCAAAAGGGGCTAGCAACAGATACGCAGTATTTT. Translation gives CASSSQKGLATDTQYF.

This clonotype was seen only a few times. This rearrangement joins TRBV18 to TRBJ2-3; a possible D gene is TRBD2 (5 bases). Germline assignment: CDR1 KGHSH and CDR2 LQKENI. Trimming shortened V by 0 bases and J by 2 bases, and 9 bases separated the two germline ends. This CDR3 region has 15 residues. The CDR3 DNA reads TGTGCCAGCTCACCACCCCTAGCAATCACAGATACGCAGTATTTT. Translated: CASSPPLAITDTQYF. Combining the CDR3 with reference TRBV18 and TRBJ2-3 gives the whole variable domain NAGVMQNPRHLVRRRGQEARLRCSPMKGHSHVYWYRQLPEEGLKFMVYLQKENIIDESGMPKERFSAEFPKEGPSILRIQQVVRGDSAAYFCASSPPLAITDTQYFGPGTRLTVL.

This clonotype was seen a few times. The chain recombines TRBV12-3 or TRBV12-4 with TRBJ1-4, with D unclear. The CDR3 covers 14 residues. V was cut by 5 bases and J by 5 bases, with 12 bases left in between. DNA of the CDR3: TGTGCCAGCAGTGACGTGGATGAAAATGAAAAACTGTTTTTT. Translating gives CASSDVDENEKLFF.

V is TRBV20-1 and J is TRBJ2-4; 7 bases match TRBD1. The CDR3 has 16 amino acids. The J segment lost 13 bases and the V segment lost 1 base, leaving 19 bases of the junction unmatched. Germline V lookup: CDR1 DFQATT, CDR2 SNEGSKA (reference sequence). The CDR3 loop reads CSARAVGGGLAYGQYF. DNA for the CDR3: TGCAGTGCTAGAGCGGTAGGGGGCGGATTAGCCTACGGGCAGTACTTC.

The sample holds a few counts of this clonotype. The genes are TRBV5-5 and TRBJ2-5, with no clear D. The J call may be in error: the DNA end matches TRBJ2-7 better. CDR1 and CDR2 (germline): SGHKS, YYEKEE (reference sequence). This CDR3 contains 13 residues. CDR3 sequence (DNA): TGTGCCAGCAGTGGGATTAGGGTCTACGAGCAGTACTTC. Translation: CASSGIRVYEQYF.

This clonotype was observed a handful of times. This chain connects TRBV27 to TRBJ2-1; weak D call: TRBD2 (5 bases). V was clipped by 3 bases and J by 3 bases, with 15 bases between them. The CDR3 length is 16 residues. Germline CDR1 is MNHEY and CDR2 is SMNVEV (reference sequence). CDR3 residues: CASSFLRVTSYNEQFF. The CDR3 DNA follows: TGTGCCAGCAGTTTTTTGAGGGTCACTAGCTACAATGAGCAGTTCTTC.

In DNA, the CDR3 is TGTGCCAGCATATGGATGAACACTGAAGCTTTCTTT. Translating it yields CASIWMNTEAFF. The V and J genes are TRBV2 and TRBJ1-1; D unresolved. Trimming stripped 7 bases from V and 0 bases from J, with 6 bases between. Germline V gene data show CDR1 as SNHLY and CDR2 as FYNNEI. The CDR3 runs to 12 residues. The entire variable domain, with the rest obtained from reference TRBV2 and TRBJ1-1, is as follows: EPEVTQTPSHQVTQMGQEVILRCVPISNHLYFYWYRQILGQKVEFLVSFYNNEISEKSEIFDDQFSVERPDGSNFTLKIRSTKLEDSAMYFCASIWMNTEAFFGQGTRLTVV.

Comment on this clonotype: A much larger clone lies one base from this, so it may be a read error. The chain couples TRBV4-2 to TRBJ2-7, with D tentatively TRBD2 (5 bases). Germline CDR1 and CDR2: LGHNA and YNFKEQ. The germline V and J ends were trimmed by 6 bases and 7 bases, with 16 bases remaining between them. The CDR3 totals 13 residues. The CDR3 reads CASSLTINNEQYF. CDR3 DNA sequence: TGTGCCAGCAGTCTGACTATAAACAATGAGCAGTACTTC.

The V and J genes are TRBV29-1 and TRBJ1-2; tentative D call: TRBD1 (5 bases). V gave up 3 bases and J gave up 3 bases, with 14 bases separating them. This CDR3 is 14 amino acids long. Germline V lookup: CDR1 SQVTM, CDR2 ANQGSEA. CDR3 bases: TGCAGCGTTGATGGCAGGGAGATGGACTATGGCTACACCTTC. Protein sequence: CSVDGREMDYGYTF.

For this clonotype: The junction does not match germline at one end; this may be a read error. The V gene is TRBV12-3 or TRBV12-4, the J gene TRBJ1-2; D is unclear. This CDR3 comprises 14 residues. The CDR3 spells CAGRMTQDYYGYTF. CDR3 coding DNA: TGTGCCGGCAGGATGACCCAGGATTACTATGGCTACACCTTC.

Note on this clonotype: Just one base apart from a much larger clone, this may be a read error. The chain joins TRBV6-5 to TRBJ2-5, with 8 nucleotides matching TRBD2. This CDR3 spans 16 amino acids. Germline V lookup: CDR1 MNHEY, CDR2 SVGAGI. V gave up 0 bases and J gave up 11 bases; unmatched junction bases: 14. The CDR3 coding sequence is TGTGCCAGCAGTTACTCTAGCGGGGACCCCTACAATGAGCAGTACTTC. Its protein product is CASSYSSGDPYNEQYF.

This clonotype appeared a few times. DNA for the CDR3: TGCAGTGCTAGCCCTAGATCCTACGAGCAGTACTTC. This gives the protein CSASPRSYEQYF. The chain combines TRBV20-1 with TRBJ2-7; D gene ambiguous. CDR1 and CDR2 from the germline V gene are DFQATT and SNEGSKA (reference sequence). This CDR3 has 12 amino acids. Trimming cost V 3 bases and J 1 base, with 7 bases left between them.

This sequence joins TRBV3-1 and TRBJ2-1; TRBD1 or TRBD2 may be the D gene (5 bases each). CDR3 length equals 13 residues. Between the trimmed V and J ends, which lost 7 bases and 8 bases, there was a span of 15 bases. Germline values: CDR1 LGHDT, CDR2 YNNKEL (reference sequence). In DNA form, the CDR3 reads TGTGCCAGCAAAAATAAGGGGCGGGATGAGCAGTTCTTC. Amino acid sequence: CASKNKGRDEQFF.

This clonotype occurred a few times. The chain uses TRBV12-3 or TRBV12-4 and TRBJ2-3; 7 bases align to TRBD2. The V segment lost 4 bases and the J segment 4 bases; nucleotides outside the gene matches: 17. The CDR3 consists of 18 residues. The DNA for the CDR3 is TGTGCCAGCAGTTCTAGGTTTCGGCGGGAGAAAGACCCAGATACGCAGTATTTT. As protein: CASSSRFRREKDPDTQYF.

The chain couples TRBV6-6 to TRBJ1-1; possibly TRBD1 for D (6 bases). The CDR3 runs to 12 residues. The germline V and J ends were trimmed by 2 bases and 7 bases, with 8 bases remaining between them. Germline lookup yields CDR1 MNHNY and CDR2 SVGAGI (reference sequence). Written as DNA, the CDR3 is TGTGCCAGCAGTTACAAGGACAGTGAAGCTTTCTTT. It is translated as CASSYKDSEAFF.

This clonotype has more than one count but fewer than ten. The chain links TRBV27 to TRBJ2-1, with 9 nucleotides matching TRBD2. This CDR3 region has 15 residues. The V gene's germline CDR1 is MNHEY and CDR2 SMNVEV (reference sequence). The ends lost 6 bases at V and 6 bases at J; junction bases unmatched: 9. The CDR3 sequence is CASSIPVAGVNEQFF. The CDR3 region has the DNA TGTGCCAGCAGCATACCCGTAGCGGGAGTCAATGAGCAGTTCTTC.

There are a few counts of this clonotype. The rearrangement uses TRBV25-1 and TRBJ1-1; D is unresolved. Germline V gene data show CDR1 as MGHDK and CDR2 as SYGVNS. The CDR3 runs to 12 residues. The V end lost 8 bases, the J end lost 1 base, and 8 bases lay between the germline ends. Here the CDR3 DNA reads TGTGCCAGCTATTCTGGGAACACTGAAGCTTTCTTT. Encoded protein: CASYSGNTEAFF.

The rearrangement uses TRBV11-2 and TRBJ2-3, with 11 positions matching TRBD2. The germline CDR1 and CDR2 sequences are SGHAT and FQNNGV. J lost 2 bases, V lost 0 bases, and 10 bases had no gene match. The CDR3 is made up of 19 amino acids. The CDR3 DNA sequence: TGTGCCAGCAGCTTAGAGTCGGGCTGGGGACTAGCGGTCACAGATACGCAGTATTTT. Amino acids: CASSLESGWGLAVTDTQYF.

This chain links TRBV7-6 with TRBJ2-5; D may be TRBD2 (5 bases). Per the germline V gene, CDR1 is SGHVS and CDR2 is FNYEAQ. The CDR3 has 13 residues. Trimming took off 5 bases at V and 11 bases at J, with 18 bases between the two ends. CDR3 coding DNA: TGTGCCAGCAGCGCAGGACTTCTCAATGAGCAGTACTTC. Its protein is CASSAGLLNEQYF.

V usage is TRBV13 and J usage is TRBJ2-1; the match to TRBD2 covers 8 bases. The DNA end is more similar to TRBJ2-7, so the J call may be wrong. Germline assignment: CDR1 PRHDT and CDR2 FYEKMQ (reference sequence). The CDR3 covers 16 residues. CDR3 DNA: TGTGCCAGCAGCATTCTCTTTGCGGGGGGTTACAATGAGCAGTACTTC. Translating gives CASSILFAGGYNEQYF.

The sample holds many counts of this clonotype. The chain recombines TRBV12-3 or TRBV12-4 with TRBJ2-3, with TRBD1 matching over 7 bases. V lost 4 bases and J lost 3; bases outside the gene matches: 1. The CDR3 covers 13 residues. CDR3 amino acids: CASSSGQTDTQYF. The CDR3 coding sequence is TGTGCCAGCAGTTCGGGACAGACAGATACGCAGTATTTT.

This rearrangement joins TRBV7-2 to TRBJ2-7; the D is unclear. Germline V CDR1 and CDR2: SGHTA, FQGNSA. This CDR3 is 12 amino acids long. Trimming left V 2 bases short and J 5 bases short, with 7 bases between. CDR3 sequence reads: CASSLRFDEQYF. As DNA, the CDR3 is TGTGCCAGCAGCTTACGCTTCGACGAGCAGTACTTC.

The chain combines TRBV7-9 with TRBJ2-5; 8 nucleotides agree with TRBD2. The J call may be wrong; the DNA end is better matched by TRBJ2-4. The CDR3 has 15 amino acids. The germline V gene has CDR1 SEHNR and CDR2 FQNEAQ (reference sequence). Written as DNA, the CDR3 is TGTGCCAGCAGCTTAGTAGCGGGAATAGTGAACATTCAGTACTTC. It specifies CASSLVAGIVNIQYF.

Worth noting for this clonotype: A much larger clone lies one base from this, so it may be a read error. The rearrangement links TRBV6-5 to TRBJ1-4; D call uncertain. CDR1 MNHEY and CDR2 SVGAGI come from the germline V gene. The CDR3 runs to 14 residues. Trimming took off 0 bases at V and 5 bases at J, with 7 bases between the two ends. CDR3 sequence: CASSYSKANEKLFF. The DNA of the CDR3 is TGTGCCAGCAGTTACTCGAAAGCCAATGAAAAACTGTTTTTT.

CDR3 sequence: CASSSSTGTGNFEAFF. The CDR3 coding sequence is TGCGCCAGCAGCTCTTCCACCGGGACGGGGAACTTCGAAGCTTTCTTT. The rearrangement joins TRBV5-1 to TRBJ1-1, with a weak D call TRBD1 (5 bases). Germline CDR1 SGHRS, CDR2 YFSETQ. V lost 3 bases, J lost 8 bases, and 23 bases lay in between. This CDR3 spans 16 amino acids.

The chain is built from TRBV5-1 and TRBJ2-1; TRBD2 matches 9 bases. Germline CDR1 SGHRS, CDR2 YFSETQ. Losses at the gene ends were 6 bases for V and 6 bases for J; bases not matched to a gene: 7. The CDR3 spans 14 residues. The CDR3 reads CASNLREGGNEQFF. CDR3 nucleotides: TGCGCCAGCAATCTGCGGGAGGGCGGCAATGAGCAGTTCTTC.